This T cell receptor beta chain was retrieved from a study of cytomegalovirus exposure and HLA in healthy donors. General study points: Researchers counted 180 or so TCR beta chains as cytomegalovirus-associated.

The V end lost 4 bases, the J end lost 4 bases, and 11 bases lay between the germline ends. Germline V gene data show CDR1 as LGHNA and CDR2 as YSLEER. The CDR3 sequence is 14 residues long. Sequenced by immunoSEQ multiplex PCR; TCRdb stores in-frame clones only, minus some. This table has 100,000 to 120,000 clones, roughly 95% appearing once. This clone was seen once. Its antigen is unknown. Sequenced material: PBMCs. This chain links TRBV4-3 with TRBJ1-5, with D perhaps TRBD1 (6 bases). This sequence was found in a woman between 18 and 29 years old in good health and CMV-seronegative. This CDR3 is CASSPRQVNQPQHF. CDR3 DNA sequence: TGCGCCAGCAGCCCCCGACAGGTTAATCAGCCCCAGCATTTT.